These 29 T cell receptor beta chains originate from one sample sequenced in a study of blood T cell repertoires in COVID-19. Using immunoSEQ multiplex PCR, the repertoire was profiled, and TCRdb retains in-frame clones only, with some absent. The repertoire has approximately 300,000 clones, about 85% of them found once; the top ten carry approximately 5%. The sample comprised PBMCs or T cells enriched from blood (not recorded which). The receptors stem from a woman aged 25 to 39 who had recovered from COVID-19.

J is TRBJ1-4 and V is TRBV19; D possibly corresponds to TRBD1 (5 bases). This CDR3 is built from 14 residues. The germline V gene has CDR1 LNHDA and CDR2 SQIVND (reference sequence). Trimming left V 5 bases short and J 7 bases short, with 14 bases between. The CDR3 loop is CASSALGGAEKLFF. CDR3 nucleotides: TGTGCCAGTAGTGCCCTAGGAGGGGCTGAAAAACTGTTTTTT.

CDR3 in amino acids: CASSPGTGTDTQYF. CDR3 DNA: TGTGCCAGCAGTCCTGGGACAGGCACAGATACGCAGTATTTT. V usage is TRBV27 and J usage is TRBJ2-3; TRBD1 agrees at 7 bases. The CDR3 sequence is 14 residues long. Per the germline V gene, CDR1 is MNHEY and CDR2 is SMNVEV (reference sequence). V shed 5 bases and J 1 base; nucleotides not matched to a gene: 3.

The chain employs TRBV4-1 and TRBJ1-4, with D tentatively TRBD1 (5 bases). The V end was cut by 5 bases, the J end by 9 bases, with 16 bases between. CDR1 and CDR2 (germline): MGHRA, YSYEKL. This CDR3 has 14 residues. CDR3 coding DNA: TGCGCCAGCAGCACCCCAGGGTTGGGGCAAAAACTGTTTTTT. It codes for CASSTPGLGQKLFF.

The chain couples TRBV7-9 to TRBJ1-1, with D possibly matching TRBD1 (6 bases). The V gene's germline CDR1 is SEHNR and CDR2 FQNEAQ (reference sequence). The CDR3 runs to 15 residues. V was cut by 8 bases and J by 1 base, with 17 bases left in between. The CDR3 sequence is CASSGAGASNTEAFF. CDR3 DNA sequence: TGTGCCAGCTCGGGAGCGGGGGCATCGAACACTGAAGCTTTCTTT.

The chain links TRBV27 to TRBJ1-1; D not resolved. V lost 5 bases to trimming and J lost 3 bases, with 13 bases between them. The length of the CDR3 is 14 residues. Germline values: CDR1 MNHEY, CDR2 SMNVEV (reference sequence). The CDR3 sequence is CASSAFPRDTEAFF. CDR3 sequence (DNA): TGTGCCAGCAGTGCATTCCCTCGGGACACTGAAGCTTTCTTT.

The chain carries TRBV6-2 or TRBV6-3 and TRBJ1-5; 8 bases align to TRBD1. V dropped 4 bases and J dropped 9; count of bases not matched to a gene: 11. Germline V gives CDR1 MNHEY, CDR2 SVGEGT. The CDR3 covers 15 residues. CDR3 coding DNA: TGTGCCAGCAGTTCTTGGACAGGGAACAGTGGGCCCCAGCATTTT. It specifies CASSSWTGNSGPQHF.

This clone has a handful of counts. The rearrangement uses TRBV4-1 and TRBJ1-5; TRBD1 matches 8 bases. Looked up from germline, CDR1 is MGHRA and CDR2 is YSYEKL. CDR3 length: 15 residues. V was clipped by 3 bases and J by 7 bases; unmatched bases: 8. As DNA, the CDR3 is TGCGCCAGCAGCCAGACCCCAGGGGGCGGCCAGCCCCAGCATTTT. Protein: CASSQTPGGGQPQHF.

The chain uses TRBV6-2 or TRBV6-3 and TRBJ1-1, with 7 bases fitting TRBD1. V gave up 2 bases and J gave up 3 bases; unmatched junction bases: 3. There are 14 residues in the CDR3. Looked up from germline, CDR1 is MNHEY and CDR2 is SVGEGT. The CDR3 DNA follows: TGTGCCAGCAGTTACGTCAGGGGGGACACTGAAGCTTTCTTT. As protein: CASSYVRGDTEAFF.

The chain links TRBV5-4 to TRBJ2-7; D is possibly TRBD1 (5 bases). Deletions cut 3 bases from V and 0 bases from J, with 13 bases between. Germline V gene sequence: CDR1 SGHNT, CDR2 YYREEE (reference sequence). This CDR3 region has 15 residues. This CDR3 is CASSSGHQSSYEQYF. CDR3 nucleotides: TGTGCCAGCAGCTCAGGGCACCAAAGCTCCTACGAGCAGTACTTC.

V usage is TRBV2 and J usage is TRBJ1-3, with unresolved D. The CDR3 is 16 amino acids. The germline V gene encodes CDR1 SNHLY and CDR2 FYNNEI. V lost 3 bases and J 0 bases, leaving 12 bases between the germline ends. The CDR3 DNA follows: TGTGCCAGCAGTGATAGTCACCTAAGCTCTGGAAACACCATATATTTT. It codes for CASSDSHLSSGNTIYF.

This clone has only one observation. The J gene is TRBJ1-1, the V gene TRBV11-2; no firm D call. The V end lost 11 bases, the J end lost 0 bases, and 16 bases lay between the germline ends. Germline loops: CDR1 SGHAT, CDR2 FQNNGV. This CDR3 is 14 amino acids long. The CDR3 nucleotides are TGTGCCTCCGGAGCCCCGAATCTGAACACTGAAGCTTTCTTT. This encodes CASGAPNLNTEAFF.

The chain employs TRBV19 and TRBJ2-1; TRBD2 matches 8 bases. The CDR3 loop spans 16 amino acids. Trimming removed 7 bases from V and 0 bases from J; junction bases left unmatched: 8. Germline V gene lookup returns CDR1 LNHDA and CDR2 SQIVND (reference sequence). The CDR3 loop is CASTRPGGSSYNEQFF. The CDR3, as DNA: TGTGCCAGTACCAGGCCGGGGGGGAGCTCCTACAATGAGCAGTTCTTC.

The genes are TRBV30 and TRBJ2-3, with TRBD2 matching over 8 bases. J lost 3 bases, V lost 3 bases, and 11 bases had no gene match. The V gene's germline CDR1 is GTSNPN and CDR2 SVGIG (reference sequence). The CDR3 covers 16 residues. DNA for the CDR3: TGTGCCTGGAGCGGGGGGGTGGGGGCGTTTACAGATACGCAGTATTTT. Its protein is CAWSGGVGAFTDTQYF.

The chain recombines TRBV4-3 with TRBJ2-3; TRBD1 agrees at 12 bases. In germline, CDR1 is LGHNA, CDR2 YSLEER. The CDR3 consists of 16 residues. Trimming at V came to 0 bases and at J to 7 bases, leaving 5 bases not matched to a gene. CDR3 loop: CASSQDRGTGGYTQYF. CDR3 bases: TGCGCCAGCAGCCAAGATCGGGGGACAGGGGGCTATACGCAGTATTTT.

The rearrangement uses TRBV7-8 and TRBJ1-4, with a tentative D call TRBD1 (6 bases). The CDR3 extends over 12 amino acids. In germline, CDR1 is SGHVS, CDR2 FQNEAQ. Trimming pared 7 bases from V and 8 bases from J, leaving 11 bases between. CDR3 bases: TGTGCCAGCACTCGGGGGGCAGAAAAACTGTTTTTT. It is translated as CASTRGAEKLFF.

The chain is built from TRBV5-5 and TRBJ2-4; 8 bases line up with TRBD1. Trimming at V came to 4 bases and at J to 5 bases, leaving 14 bases not matched to a gene. Per germline, CDR1 SGHKS and CDR2 YYEKEE (reference sequence). This CDR3 spans 17 amino acids. The CDR3 DNA reads as TGTGCCAGCAGCCTACGGACAGGGAATACGCTTCAAAACATTCAGTACTTC. This gives the protein CASSLRTGNTLQNIQYF.

The V gene is TRBV25-1, the J gene TRBJ1-1; D gene ambiguous. This CDR3 has 11 amino acids. Germline CDR1 and CDR2: MGHDK and SYGVNS. The germline V and J ends were trimmed by 6 bases and 6 bases, with 8 bases remaining between them. CDR3 in DNA: TGTGCCAGCAGGATGGACTCTGAAGCTTTCTTT. Translated, it gives CASRMDSEAFF.

The rearrangement uses TRBV28 and TRBJ1-2; D is ambiguous. This CDR3 comprises 12 residues. CDR1 is MDHEN, CDR2 SYDVKM, per germline. Trimming cost V 5 bases and J 6 bases, with 10 bases left between them. The CDR3 nucleotides are TGTGCCAGCAGTCCCGGGTGGAATGGCTACACCTTC. It specifies CASSPGWNGYTF.

This sequence joins TRBV6-2 or TRBV6-3 and TRBJ2-7; TRBD2 aligns across 7 bases. CDR1 MNHEY and CDR2 SVGEGT come from the germline V gene. CDR3 size: 15 residues. Trimming took 9 bases from V and 7 from J; bases not matched to a gene: 18. In DNA, the CDR3 is TGTGCCAGTAGTCCCCTACCTGGGCCGGGGGGAGAGCAGTACTTC. Encoded protein: CASSPLPGPGGEQYF.

The chain links TRBV5-1 to TRBJ1-2; D is possibly TRBD1 (5 bases). V shed 0 bases and J shed 8 bases, with 11 bases lying between them. The length of the CDR3 is 13 residues. From germline, CDR1 is SGHRS and CDR2 YFSETQ. The DNA for the CDR3 is TGCGCCAGCAGCTTGGAGGGGCCCGGGGGCTACACCTTC. Residues: CASSLEGPGGYTF.

V gene TRBV27 combines with J gene TRBJ1-6, with TRBD1 matching over 7 bases. V gave up 5 bases and J gave up 7 bases; unmatched junction bases: 8. The CDR3 length is 15 residues. CDR1 and CDR2 from the germline V gene are MNHEY and SMNVEV (reference sequence). Written as DNA, the CDR3 is TGTGCCAGCAGTAGCCGGGGACAGTCAAATTCACCCCTCCACTTT. Its protein product is CASSSRGQSNSPLHF.

This clone was recorded only once. The chain uses TRBV6-5 and TRBJ1-5; D is uncertain. CDR3 length: 14 amino acids. Germline lookup yields CDR1 MNHEY and CDR2 SVGAGI. The V end lost 5 bases, the J end lost 0 bases, and 8 bases lay between the germline ends. This CDR3 is CASSMGLSNQPQHF. The DNA of the CDR3 is TGTGCCAGCAGTATGGGCCTTAGCAATCAGCCCCAGCATTTT.

This chain connects TRBV5-4 to TRBJ1-1, with 9 bases identical to TRBD1. There are 16 residues in the CDR3. J gave up 5 bases and V 5 bases, and 13 bases lay outside the gene matches. Germline CDR1 reads SGHNT; CDR2 reads YYREEE (reference sequence). The CDR3 coding sequence is TGTGCCAGCAGTACAGGGGGCACTTACCATTGGACTGAAGCTTTCTTT. Translating it yields CASSTGGTYHWTEAFF.

The table lists this clone with a count of one. This chain joins TRBV4-2 and TRBJ1-1; D is possibly TRBD1 (5 bases). The length of the CDR3 is 12 residues. The V and J ends lost 4 bases and 8 bases respectively, with 11 bases between them. CDR1 and CDR2 from the germline V gene are LGHNA and YNFKEQ. The CDR3, as DNA: TGTGCCAGCAGCCGGGTACAGGAGGAAGCTTTCTTT. Translated, it gives CASSRVQEEAFF.

In its sample, this clone was seen a few times. The CDR3 reads CASTWGGPDTGELFF. Here the CDR3 DNA reads TGTGCCAGCACATGGGGGGGACCCGACACCGGGGAGCTGTTTTTT. This rearrangement joins TRBV4-2 to TRBJ2-2, with TRBD2 identical over 7 bases. The CDR3 is 15 amino acids. The V gene's germline CDR1 is LGHNA and CDR2 YNFKEQ. V gave up 7 bases and J gave up 3 bases; unmatched junction bases: 8.

V is TRBV5-4 and J is TRBJ1-1, with a tentative D call TRBD1 (6 bases). Germline-derived CDR1 and CDR2 are SGHNT and YYREEE (reference sequence). V was pared by 4 bases and J by 1 base, with 14 bases between. This CDR3 has 15 amino acids. As DNA, the CDR3 is TGTGCCAGCAGCGTAGGTTGGGGGCGGAACACTGAAGCTTTCTTT. Its protein product is CASSVGWGRNTEAFF.

The rearrangement uses TRBV4-3 and TRBJ2-3; D not certain. V lost 0 bases and J 6 bases, leaving 10 bases between the germline ends. CDR1 and CDR2 from the germline V gene are LGHNA and YSLEER. This CDR3 spans 14 amino acids. The chain's CDR3 is CASSQESGTDTQYF. The CDR3 DNA is TGCGCCAGCAGCCAAGAGTCGGGTACGGATACGCAGTATTTT.

V usage is TRBV7-9 and J usage is TRBJ1-2; D is perhaps TRBD1 (6 bases). This CDR3 is 13 amino acids long. V dropped 3 bases and J dropped 5 bases, with 10 bases sitting between them. CDR1 and CDR2 (germline): SEHNR, FQNEAQ (reference sequence). CDR3 residues: CASSFSGAYGYTF. The DNA of the CDR3 is TGTGCCAGCAGCTTCTCAGGGGCGTATGGCTACACCTTC.

J is TRBJ1-1 and V is TRBV29-1, with TRBD1 identical over 8 bases. This CDR3 contains 13 residues. CDR1 and CDR2 from the germline V gene are SQVTM and ANQGSEA. The J segment lost 0 bases and the V segment lost 6 bases, leaving 3 bases of the junction unmatched. The CDR3 region has the DNA TGCAGCGTGGACAGGGTTCTGAACACTGAAGCTTTCTTT. Its translation: CSVDRVLNTEAFF.